One and the same sample provided the 5 T cell receptor beta chains below, sequenced in a study of blood T cell repertoires in COVID-19. The assay was immunoSEQ multiplex PCR, and TCRdb's table has in-frame clones only and misses some. The sample includes under 150,000 clones, approximately 89% seen only once; the top ten take more than 3.5%. Source material: peripheral blood. The receptors were gathered from a human donor in a cohort sampled during active COVID-19.

V and J are TRBV6-6 and TRBJ2-5; 7 bases fit TRBD2. Germline CDR1 is MNHNY and CDR2 is SVGAGI (reference sequence). The CDR3 totals 13 residues. V lost 10 bases to trimming and J lost 4 bases; unmatched junction nucleotides: 9. This chain's CDR3 is CATALAEGETQYF. In DNA, the CDR3 is TGTGCCACCGCTCTAGCGGAAGGAGAGACCCAGTACTTC.

This clone was seen once. The chain combines TRBV27 with TRBJ2-1; a possible D gene is TRBD2 (5 bases). Trimming took off 8 bases at V and 1 base at J, with 12 bases between the two ends. The CDR3 is made up of 14 amino acids. Looked up from germline, CDR1 is MNHEY and CDR2 is SMNVEV (reference sequence). CDR3 amino acids: CASASMVSYNEQFF. The CDR3 DNA reads TGTGCCAGCGCTAGCATGGTATCCTACAATGAGCAGTTCTTC.

As concerns this clone: Within the sample, other DNA sequences also encode this same CDR3. The chain joins TRBV2 to TRBJ1-5; 8 nucleotides line up with TRBD1. This CDR3 is built from 15 residues. Germline trimming cut 6 bases from V and 0 bases from J; bases unmatched to any gene: 4. The germline V gene encodes CDR1 SNHLY and CDR2 FYNNEI. The chain's CDR3 is CASRRDRNSNQPQHF. The DNA of the CDR3 is TGTGCCAGCAGAAGGGACAGGAATAGCAATCAGCCCCAGCATTTT.

The genes are TRBV24-1 and TRBJ2-7; TRBD1 is a possible D gene (5 bases). The V and J ends lost 9 bases and 0 bases respectively, with 14 bases between them. CDR1 is KGHDR, CDR2 SFDVKD, per germline. The CDR3 length is 14 residues. The CDR3 sequence is CATLTEGPSYEQYF. The CDR3 bases are TGTGCCACCTTGACAGAAGGGCCCTCCTACGAGCAGTACTTC.

For the CDR3, the DNA is TGTGCCAGCAGTGAAGTAGGGCCCGGGGGGGGTCGAGAGACCCAGTACTTC. Protein: CASSEVGPGGGRETQYF. The chain has TRBV6-1 and TRBJ2-5, with 8 bases that match TRBD2. The CDR3 loop spans 17 amino acids. The V and J ends lost 1 base and 4 bases, in that order; junction bases with no gene match: 11. Germline V lookup: CDR1 MNHNS, CDR2 SASEGT.